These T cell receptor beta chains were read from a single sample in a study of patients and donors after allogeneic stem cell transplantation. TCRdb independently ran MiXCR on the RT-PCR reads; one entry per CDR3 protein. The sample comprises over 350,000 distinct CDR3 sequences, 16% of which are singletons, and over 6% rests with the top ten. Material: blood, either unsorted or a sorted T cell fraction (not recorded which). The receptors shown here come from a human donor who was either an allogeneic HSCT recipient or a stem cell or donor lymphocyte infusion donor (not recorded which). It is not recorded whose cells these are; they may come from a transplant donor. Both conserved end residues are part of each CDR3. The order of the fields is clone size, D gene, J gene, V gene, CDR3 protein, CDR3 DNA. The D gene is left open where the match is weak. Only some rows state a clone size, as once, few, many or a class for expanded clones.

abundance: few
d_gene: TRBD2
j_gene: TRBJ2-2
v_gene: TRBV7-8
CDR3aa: CASSLILAGGHGELFF
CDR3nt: TGTGCCAGCAGCTTAATACTAGCGGGTGGCCATGGGGAGCTGTTTTTT

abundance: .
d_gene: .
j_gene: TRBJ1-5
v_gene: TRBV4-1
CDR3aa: CASSQLGDNQPQHF
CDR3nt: TGCGCCAGCAGCCAACTGGGTGACAATCAGCCCCAGCATTTT

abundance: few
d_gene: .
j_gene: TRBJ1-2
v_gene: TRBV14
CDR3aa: CASSQLDTTWGYTF
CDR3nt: TGTGCCAGCAGCCAACTGGACACGACTTGGGGCTACACCTTC

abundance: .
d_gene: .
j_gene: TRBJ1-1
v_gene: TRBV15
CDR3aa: CATRDGPGLNTEAFF
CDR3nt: TGTGCCACCAGAGATGGCCCGGGACTTAACACTGAAGCTTTCTTT

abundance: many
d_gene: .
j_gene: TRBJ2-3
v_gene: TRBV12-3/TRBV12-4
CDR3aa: CASSLVRGAKDTQYF
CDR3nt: TGTGCCAGCAGTTTAGTCCGGGGGGCCAAAGATACGCAGTATTTT

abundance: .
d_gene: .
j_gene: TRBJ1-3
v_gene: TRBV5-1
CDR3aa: CASSTDRLEGNTIYF
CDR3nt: TGCGCCAGCAGCACCGACCGTTTAGAAGGAAACACCATATATTTT

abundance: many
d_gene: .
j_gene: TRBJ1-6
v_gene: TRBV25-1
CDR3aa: CASSDSYSGRGSPLHF
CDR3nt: TGTGCCAGCAGTGATAGTTATTCGGGTCGGGGTTCACCCCTCCACTTT

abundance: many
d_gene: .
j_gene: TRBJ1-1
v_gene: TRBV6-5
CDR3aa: CASSYGGGTEAFF
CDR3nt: TGTGCCAGCAGTTACGGGGGGGGCACTGAAGCTTTCTTT

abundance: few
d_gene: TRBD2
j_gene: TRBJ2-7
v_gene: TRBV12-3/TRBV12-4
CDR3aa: CASTPGLAYEQYF
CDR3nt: TGTGCCAGCACCCCGGGACTAGCCTACGAGCAGTACTTC

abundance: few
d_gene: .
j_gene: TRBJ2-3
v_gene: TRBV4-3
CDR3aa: CARIRGEADTQYF
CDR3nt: TGCGCCAGAATCAGGGGAGAGGCAGATACGCAGTATTTT

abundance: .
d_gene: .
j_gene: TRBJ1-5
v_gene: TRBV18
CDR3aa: CASSPAESQPQHF
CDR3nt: TGTGCCAGCTCACCCGCGGAGAGCCAGCCCCAGCATTTT

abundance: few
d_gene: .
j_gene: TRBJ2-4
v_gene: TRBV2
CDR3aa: CASSEDSKNIQYF
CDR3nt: TGTGCCAGCAGTGAAGATAGTAAAAACATTCAGTACTTC

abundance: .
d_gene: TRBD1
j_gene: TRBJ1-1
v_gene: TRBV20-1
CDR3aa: CSVPGGTEAFF
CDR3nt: TGCAGTGTTCCAGGGGGAACTGAAGCTTTCTTT

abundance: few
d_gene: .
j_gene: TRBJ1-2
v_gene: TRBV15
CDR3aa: CATSRVGDIDGYTF
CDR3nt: TGTGCCACCAGCAGAGTAGGGGATATAGATGGCTACACCTTC

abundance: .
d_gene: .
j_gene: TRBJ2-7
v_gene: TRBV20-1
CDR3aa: CSARARDSVYHEQYF
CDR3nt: TGCAGTGCTAGAGCCCGGGACTCCGTCTATCACGAGCAGTACTTC

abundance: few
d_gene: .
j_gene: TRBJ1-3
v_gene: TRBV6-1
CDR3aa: CASSPVGGSGNTIYF
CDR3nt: TGTGCCAGCAGCCCGGTGGGGGGCTCTGGAAACACCATATATTTT

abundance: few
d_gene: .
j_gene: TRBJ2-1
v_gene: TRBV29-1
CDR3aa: CSVLTSRNEQFF
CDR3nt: TGCAGCGTCCTGACTAGTCGCAATGAGCAGTTCTTC

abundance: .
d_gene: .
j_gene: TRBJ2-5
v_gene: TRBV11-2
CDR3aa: CASSLGRTRGETQYF
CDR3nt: TGTGCCAGCAGCTTAGGGCGAACTCGGGGGGAGACCCAGTACTTC

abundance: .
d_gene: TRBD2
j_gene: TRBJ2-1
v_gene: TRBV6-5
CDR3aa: CASSYSGTSGSSYNEQFF
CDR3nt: TGTGCCAGCAGTTACTCGGGGACTAGCGGGAGTTCCTACAATGAGCAGTTCTTC

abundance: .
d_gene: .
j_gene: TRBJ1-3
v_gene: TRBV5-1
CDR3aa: CASRTVPGGNTIYF
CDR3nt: TGCGCCAGCCGGACGGTCCCTGGTGGAAACACCATATATTTT

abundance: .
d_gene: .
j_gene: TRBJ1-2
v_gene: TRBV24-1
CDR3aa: CATSAANYGYTF
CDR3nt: TGTGCCACCAGTGCTGCTAACTATGGCTACACCTTC

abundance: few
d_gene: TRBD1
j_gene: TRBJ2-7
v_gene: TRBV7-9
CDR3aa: CASSSGTVKNSYEQYF
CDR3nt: TGTGCCAGCAGCTCAGGGACAGTTAAAAACTCCTACGAGCAGTACTTC

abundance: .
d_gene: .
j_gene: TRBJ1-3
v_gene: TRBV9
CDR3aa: CASSVAGALGNTIYF
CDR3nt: TGTGCCAGCAGCGTAGCTGGGGCGCTAGGAAACACCATATATTTT

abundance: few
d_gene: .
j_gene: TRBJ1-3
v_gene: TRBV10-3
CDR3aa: CAISEERGGNTIYF
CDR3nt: TGTGCCATCAGTGAAGAACGGGGGGGAAACACCATATATTTT

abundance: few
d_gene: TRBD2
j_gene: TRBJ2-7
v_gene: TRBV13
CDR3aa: CASSLQSGAGSSYEQYF
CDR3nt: TGTGCCAGCAGCTTACAAAGTGGAGCGGGGAGCTCCTACGAGCAGTACTTC

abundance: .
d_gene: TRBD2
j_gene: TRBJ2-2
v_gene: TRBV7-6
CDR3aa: CATSLGTGTKNTGELFF
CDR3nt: TGTGCCACCAGCTTAGGGACCGGGACTAAAAACACCGGGGAGCTGTTTTTT

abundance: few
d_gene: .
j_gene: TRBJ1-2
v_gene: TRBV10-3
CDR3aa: CAISVQVDYGYTF
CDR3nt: TGTGCCATCAGTGTGCAGGTGGACTATGGCTACACCTTC

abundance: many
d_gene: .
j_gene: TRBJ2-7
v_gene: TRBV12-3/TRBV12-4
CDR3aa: CASSWRGDKSYEQYF
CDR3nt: TGTGCCAGCAGTTGGAGGGGCGACAAAAGCTACGAGCAGTACTTC

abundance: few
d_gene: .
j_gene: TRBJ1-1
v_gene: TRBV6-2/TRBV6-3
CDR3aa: CASSYFMNTEAFF
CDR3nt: TGTGCCAGCAGTTACTTTATGAACACTGAAGCTTTCTTT

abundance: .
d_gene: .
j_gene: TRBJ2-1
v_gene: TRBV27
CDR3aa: CASFSASSGFYNEQFF
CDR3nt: TGTGCCAGCTTCTCGGCGAGTTCGGGGTTCTACAATGAGCAGTTCTTC

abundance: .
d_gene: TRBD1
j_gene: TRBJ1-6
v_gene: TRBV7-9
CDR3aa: CASSSDRDGSPLHF
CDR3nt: TGTGCCAGCAGCTCAGACAGGGACGGTTCACCCCTCCACTTT

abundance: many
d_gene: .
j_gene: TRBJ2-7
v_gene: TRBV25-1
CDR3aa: CASSEGPAAEQYF
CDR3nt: TGTGCCAGCAGTGAAGGGCCAGCGGCCGAGCAGTACTTC

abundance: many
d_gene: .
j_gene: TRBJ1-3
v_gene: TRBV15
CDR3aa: CATSRRVGNTIYF
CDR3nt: TGTGCCACCAGCAGGAGGGTGGGAAACACCATATATTTT

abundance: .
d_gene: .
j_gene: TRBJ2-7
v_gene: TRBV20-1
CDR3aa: CSARDGETYEQYF
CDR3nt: TGCAGTGCTAGAGACGGGGAAACCTACGAGCAGTACTTC

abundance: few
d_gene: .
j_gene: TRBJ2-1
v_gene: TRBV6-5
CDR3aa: CASRAGNEQFF
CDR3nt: TGTGCCAGCAGAGCAGGGAATGAGCAGTTCTTC

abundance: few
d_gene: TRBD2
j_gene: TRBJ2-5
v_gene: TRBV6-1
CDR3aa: CASSLTRTSGRKTQYF
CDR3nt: TGTGCCAGCAGCCTCACGAGGACTAGCGGGAGAAAGACCCAGTACTTC

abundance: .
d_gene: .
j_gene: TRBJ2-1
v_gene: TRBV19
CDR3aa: CASSIGGTPQDNEQFF
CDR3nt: TGTGCCAGTAGTATAGGAGGGACTCCCCAGGACAATGAGCAGTTCTTC

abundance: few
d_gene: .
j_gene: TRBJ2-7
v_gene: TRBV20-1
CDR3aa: CSASPATISYEQYF
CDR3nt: TGCAGTGCTAGCCCTGCGACCATCTCCTACGAGCAGTACTTC

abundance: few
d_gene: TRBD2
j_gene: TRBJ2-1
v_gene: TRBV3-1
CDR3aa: CASSQVTSVYNEQFF
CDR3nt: TGTGCCAGCAGCCAAGTGACTAGCGTATACAATGAGCAGTTCTTC

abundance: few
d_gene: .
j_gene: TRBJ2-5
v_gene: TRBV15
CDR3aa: CATGEVETQYF
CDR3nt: TGTGCCACCGGGGAGGTGGAGACCCAGTACTTC

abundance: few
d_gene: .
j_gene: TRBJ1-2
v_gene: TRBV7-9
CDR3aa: CASRRTGQGGYTF
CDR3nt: TGTGCCAGCAGGAGAACAGGGCAAGGAGGCTACACCTTC

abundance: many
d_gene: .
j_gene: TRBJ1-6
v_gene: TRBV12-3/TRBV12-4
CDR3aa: CASSFDNSPLHF
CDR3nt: TGTGCCAGCAGTTTTGACAATTCACCCCTCCACTTT

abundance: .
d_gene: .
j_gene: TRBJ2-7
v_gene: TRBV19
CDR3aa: CASSSWGGDYEQYF
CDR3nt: TGTGCCAGTAGCAGCTGGGGCGGGGATTACGAGCAGTACTTC

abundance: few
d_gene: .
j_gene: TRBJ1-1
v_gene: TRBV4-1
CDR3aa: CASSQDGRALTEAFF
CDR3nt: TGCGCCAGCAGCCAAGATGGCAGGGCTCTCACTGAAGCTTTCTTT

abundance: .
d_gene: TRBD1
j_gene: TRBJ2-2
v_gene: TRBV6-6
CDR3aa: CASSVTDRAVFF
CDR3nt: TGTGCCAGCAGTGTCACCGACAGGGCGGTGTTTTTT

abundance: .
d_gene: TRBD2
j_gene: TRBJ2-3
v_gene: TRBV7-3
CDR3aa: CASSLRGKGASGSPDTQYF
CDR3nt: TGTGCCAGCAGCTTAAGGGGAAAGGGGGCTAGCGGGAGCCCAGATACGCAGTATTTT

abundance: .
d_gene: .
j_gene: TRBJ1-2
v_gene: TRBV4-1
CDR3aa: CASSSPGYNYGYTF
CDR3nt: TGCGCCAGCAGCTCTCCGGGCTACAACTATGGCTACACCTTC

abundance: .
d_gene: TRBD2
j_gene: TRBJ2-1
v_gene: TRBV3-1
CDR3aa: CASSQEEGLGPSFFYNEQFF
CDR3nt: TGTGCCAGCAGCCAAGAGGAGGGACTAGGCCCCTCCTTTTTTTACAATGAGCAGTTCTTC

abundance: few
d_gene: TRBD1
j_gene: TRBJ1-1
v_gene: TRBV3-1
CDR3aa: CASSHGQGSEAFF
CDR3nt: TGTGCCAGCAGCCATGGACAGGGGTCTGAAGCTTTCTTT

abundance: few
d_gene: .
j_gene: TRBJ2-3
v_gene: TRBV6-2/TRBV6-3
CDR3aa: CASSYSQRGTDTQYF
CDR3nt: TGTGCCAGCAGTTATAGTCAGAGAGGTACAGATACGCAGTATTTT

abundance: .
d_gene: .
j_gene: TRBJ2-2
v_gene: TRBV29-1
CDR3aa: CSVGTGGTGELFF
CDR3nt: TGCAGCGTTGGCACCGGGGGAACCGGGGAGCTGTTTTTT